The T cell receptor beta chain described here comes from a study of blood T cell repertoires in COVID-19. This table comes from immunoSEQ multiplex PCR, and its TCRdb copy is limited to in-frame clones, with some not included. The sample records around 150,000 clones, more than 85% being singletons. V shed 6 bases, J shed 4 bases, and the junction held 3 bases outside the gene matches. This CDR3 has 15 residues. Germline lookup yields CDR1 WSHSY and CDR2 SAAADI. Sequencing was carried out using peripheral blood. The genes are TRBV10-2 and TRBJ2-5; 15 nucleotides match TRBD2. The receptor comes from a man between 18 and 35 years old with acute or convalescent COVID-19. The CDR3 sequence: CASSRTSGGAETQYF. The CDR3 DNA follows: TGCGCCAGCAGCAGGACTAGCGGGGGGGCAGAGACCCAGTACTTC.